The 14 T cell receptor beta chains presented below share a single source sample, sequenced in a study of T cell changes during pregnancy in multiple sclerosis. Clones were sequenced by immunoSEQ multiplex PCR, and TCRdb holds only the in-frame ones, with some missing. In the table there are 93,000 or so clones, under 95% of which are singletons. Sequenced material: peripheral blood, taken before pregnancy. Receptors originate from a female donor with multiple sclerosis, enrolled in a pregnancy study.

CDR3 coding DNA: TGTGCCAGCAGCCAAGCCGCGACAGGGTGGAATTCACCCCTCCACTTT. Translated, it gives CASSQAATGWNSPLHF. This chain uses TRBV14 with TRBJ1-6; 7 nucleotides align to TRBD1. V lost 1 base to trimming and J lost 7 bases; unmatched junction nucleotides: 7. CDR3 length: 16 amino acids. Germline CDR1 reads SGHDN; CDR2 reads FVKESK.

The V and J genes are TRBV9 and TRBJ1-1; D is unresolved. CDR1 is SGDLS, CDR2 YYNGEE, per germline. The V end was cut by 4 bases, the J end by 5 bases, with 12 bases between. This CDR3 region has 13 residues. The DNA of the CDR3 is TGTGCCAGCAGCCGGGTCCCGGGGACTGAAGCTTTCTTT. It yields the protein CASSRVPGTEAFF.

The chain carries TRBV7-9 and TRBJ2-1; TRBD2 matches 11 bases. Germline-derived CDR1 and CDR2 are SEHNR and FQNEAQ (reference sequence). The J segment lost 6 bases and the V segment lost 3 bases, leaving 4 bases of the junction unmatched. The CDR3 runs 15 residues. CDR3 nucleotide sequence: TGTGCCAGCAGCTTCCTAGCGGGGGGAGGCAATGAGCAGTTCTTC. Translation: CASSFLAGGGNEQFF.

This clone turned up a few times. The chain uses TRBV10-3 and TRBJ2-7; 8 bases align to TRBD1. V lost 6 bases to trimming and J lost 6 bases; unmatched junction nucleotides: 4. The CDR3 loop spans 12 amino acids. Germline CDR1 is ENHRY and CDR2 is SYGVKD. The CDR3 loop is CAISPDRGEQYF. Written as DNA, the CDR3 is TGTGCCATCAGCCCCGACAGGGGCGAGCAGTACTTC.

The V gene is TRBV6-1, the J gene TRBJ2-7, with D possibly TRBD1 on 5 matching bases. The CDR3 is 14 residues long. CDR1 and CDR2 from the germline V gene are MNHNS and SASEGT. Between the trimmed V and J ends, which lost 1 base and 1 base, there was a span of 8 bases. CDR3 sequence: CASSEVDRSYEQYF. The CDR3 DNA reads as TGTGCCAGCAGTGAAGTCGACAGATCCTACGAGCAGTACTTC.

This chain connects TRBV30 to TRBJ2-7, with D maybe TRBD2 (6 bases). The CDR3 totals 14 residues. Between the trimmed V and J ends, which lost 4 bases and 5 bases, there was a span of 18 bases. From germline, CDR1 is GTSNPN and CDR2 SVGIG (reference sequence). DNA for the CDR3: TGTGCCTGGATAGGTATTCGGGGCGGGAACGAGCAGTACTTC. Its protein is CAWIGIRGGNEQYF.

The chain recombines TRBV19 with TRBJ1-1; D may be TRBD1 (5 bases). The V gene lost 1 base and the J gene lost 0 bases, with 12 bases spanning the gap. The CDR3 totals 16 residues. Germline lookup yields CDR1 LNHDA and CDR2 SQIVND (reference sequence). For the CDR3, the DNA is TGTGCCAGTAGTATAGGGGGGGGGTTCATGAACACTGAAGCTTTCTTT. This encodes CASSIGGGFMNTEAFF.

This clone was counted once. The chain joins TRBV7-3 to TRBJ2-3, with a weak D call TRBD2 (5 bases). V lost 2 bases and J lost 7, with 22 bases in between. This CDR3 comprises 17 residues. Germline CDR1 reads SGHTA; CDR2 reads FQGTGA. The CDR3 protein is CASSLEGSGGFGNTQYF. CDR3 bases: TGTGCCAGCAGCTTAGAAGGTTCGGGCGGGTTTGGAAATACGCAGTATTTT.

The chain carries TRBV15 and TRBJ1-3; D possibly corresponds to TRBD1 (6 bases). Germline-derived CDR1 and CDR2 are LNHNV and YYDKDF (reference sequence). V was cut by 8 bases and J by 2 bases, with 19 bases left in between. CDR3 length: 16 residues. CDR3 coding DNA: TGTGCCACCGGACCGGGACATCCAGGGGCTGGAAACACCATATATTTT. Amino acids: CATGPGHPGAGNTIYF.

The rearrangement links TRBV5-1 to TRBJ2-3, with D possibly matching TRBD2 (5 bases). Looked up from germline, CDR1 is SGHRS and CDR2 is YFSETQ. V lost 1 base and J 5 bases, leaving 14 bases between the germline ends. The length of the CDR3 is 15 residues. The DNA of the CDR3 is TGCGCCAGCAGCTTGCGGGGTACCACGGGAGATACGCAGTATTTT. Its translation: CASSLRGTTGDTQYF. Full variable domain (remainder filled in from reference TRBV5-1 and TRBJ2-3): KAGVTQTPRYLIKTRGQQVTLSCSPISGHRSVSWYQQTPGQGLQFLFEYFSETQRNKGNFPGRFSGRQFSNSRSEMNVSTLELGDSALYLCASSLRGTTGDTQYFGPGTRLTVL.

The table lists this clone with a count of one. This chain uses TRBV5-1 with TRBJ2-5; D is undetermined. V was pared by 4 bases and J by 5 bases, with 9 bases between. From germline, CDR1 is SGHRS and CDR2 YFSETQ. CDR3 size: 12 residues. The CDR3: CASSPDFETQYF. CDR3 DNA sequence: TGCGCCAGCAGCCCAGATTTCGAGACCCAGTACTTC.

This chain's CDR3 is CASSSGVNYEQYF. The CDR3 DNA reads as TGTGCCAGCAGCTCGGGAGTGAACTACGAGCAGTACTTC. The V call is TRBV7-2, the J call TRBJ2-7, with D possibly being TRBD2 (6 bases). The CDR3 extends over 13 amino acids. CDR1 and CDR2 (germline): SGHTA, FQGNSA. V was shortened by 4 bases and J by 3 bases, with 10 bases between the two germline ends.

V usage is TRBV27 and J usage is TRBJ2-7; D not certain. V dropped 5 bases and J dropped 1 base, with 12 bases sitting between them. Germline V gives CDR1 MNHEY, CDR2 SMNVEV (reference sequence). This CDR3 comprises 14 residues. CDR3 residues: CASSPQTRSYEQYF. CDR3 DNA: TGTGCCAGCAGTCCGCAGACTCGGTCCTACGAGCAGTACTTC.

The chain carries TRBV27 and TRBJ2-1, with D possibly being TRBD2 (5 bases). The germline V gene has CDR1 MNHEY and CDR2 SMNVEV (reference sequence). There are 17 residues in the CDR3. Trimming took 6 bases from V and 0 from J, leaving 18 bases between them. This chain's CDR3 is CASSGNGPPHSYNEQFF. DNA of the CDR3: TGTGCCAGCAGCGGGAACGGGCCCCCTCACTCCTACAATGAGCAGTTCTTC.